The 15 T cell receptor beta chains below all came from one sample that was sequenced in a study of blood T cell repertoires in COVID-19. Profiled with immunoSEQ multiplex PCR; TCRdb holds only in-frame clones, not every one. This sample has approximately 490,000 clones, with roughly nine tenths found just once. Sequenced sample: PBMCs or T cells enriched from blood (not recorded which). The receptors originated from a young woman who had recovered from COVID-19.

DNA for the CDR3: TGTGCCAGCAGTGTTACCGGGACAGGGCTGGTGGTGGACTATGGCTACACCTTC. Residues: CASSVTGTGLVVDYGYTF. The V gene is TRBV2, the J gene TRBJ1-2, with 9 bases aligning to TRBD1. V dropped 4 bases and J dropped 3; count of bases not matched to a gene: 15. This CDR3 is built from 18 residues. CDR1 and CDR2 from the germline V gene are SNHLY and FYNNEI.

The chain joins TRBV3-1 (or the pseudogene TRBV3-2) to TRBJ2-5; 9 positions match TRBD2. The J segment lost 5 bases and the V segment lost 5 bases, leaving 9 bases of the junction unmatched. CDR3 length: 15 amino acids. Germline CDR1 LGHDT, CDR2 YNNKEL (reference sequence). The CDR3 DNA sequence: TGTGCCAGCAGCAGAGGGACTAGCACCTTGGAGACCCAGTACTTC. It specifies CASSRGTSTLETQYF.

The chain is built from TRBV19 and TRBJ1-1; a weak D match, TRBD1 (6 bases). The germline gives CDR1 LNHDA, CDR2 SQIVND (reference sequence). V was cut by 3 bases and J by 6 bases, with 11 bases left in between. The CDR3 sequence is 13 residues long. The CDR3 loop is CASSIGTIAEAFF. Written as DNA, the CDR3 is TGTGCCAGTAGTATTGGGACAATTGCTGAAGCTTTCTTT.

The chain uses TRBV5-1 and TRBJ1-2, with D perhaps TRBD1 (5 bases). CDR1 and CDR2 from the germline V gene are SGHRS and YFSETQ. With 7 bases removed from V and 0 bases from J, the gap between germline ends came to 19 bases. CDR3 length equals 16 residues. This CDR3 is CASSPGDVIANYGYTF. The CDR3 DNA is TGCGCCAGCTCCCCGGGGGACGTAATAGCTAACTATGGCTACACCTTC.

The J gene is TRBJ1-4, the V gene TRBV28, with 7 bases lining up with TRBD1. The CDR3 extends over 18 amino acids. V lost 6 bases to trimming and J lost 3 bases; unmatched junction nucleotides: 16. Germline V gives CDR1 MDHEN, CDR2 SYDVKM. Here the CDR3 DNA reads TGTGCCAGCAGCCCCACAAACAGGGGCAGGTTAGCTAATGAAAAACTGTTTTTT. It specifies CASSPTNRGRLANEKLFF.

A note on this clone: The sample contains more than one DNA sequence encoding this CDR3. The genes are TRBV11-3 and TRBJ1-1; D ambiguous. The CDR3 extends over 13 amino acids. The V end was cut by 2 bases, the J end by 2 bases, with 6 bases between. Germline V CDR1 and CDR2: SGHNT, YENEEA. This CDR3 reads CASSLTVNTEAFF. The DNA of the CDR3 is TGTGCCAGCAGCTTAACAGTTAACACTGAAGCTTTCTTT.

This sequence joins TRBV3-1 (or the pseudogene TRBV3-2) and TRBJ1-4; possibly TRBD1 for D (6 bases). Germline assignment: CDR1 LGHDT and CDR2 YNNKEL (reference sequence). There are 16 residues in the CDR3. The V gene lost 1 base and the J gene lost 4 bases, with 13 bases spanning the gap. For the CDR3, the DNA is TGTGCCAGCAGCCAAGGGGGAGGGGGGATTAATGAAAAACTGTTTTTT. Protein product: CASSQGGGGINEKLFF.

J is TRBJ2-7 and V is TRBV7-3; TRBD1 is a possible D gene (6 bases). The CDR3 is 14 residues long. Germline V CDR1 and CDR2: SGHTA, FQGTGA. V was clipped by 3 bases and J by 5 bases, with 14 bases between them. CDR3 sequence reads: CASSFSGRQDEQYF. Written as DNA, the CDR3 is TGTGCCAGCAGCTTCTCAGGTAGACAGGACGAGCAGTACTTC.

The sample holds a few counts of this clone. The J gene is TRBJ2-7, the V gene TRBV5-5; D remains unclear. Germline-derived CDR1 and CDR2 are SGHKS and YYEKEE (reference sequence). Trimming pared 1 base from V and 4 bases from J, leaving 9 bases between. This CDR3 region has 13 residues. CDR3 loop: CASSLHVAYEQYF. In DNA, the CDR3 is TGTGCCAGCAGCTTGCATGTGGCTTACGAGCAGTACTTC.

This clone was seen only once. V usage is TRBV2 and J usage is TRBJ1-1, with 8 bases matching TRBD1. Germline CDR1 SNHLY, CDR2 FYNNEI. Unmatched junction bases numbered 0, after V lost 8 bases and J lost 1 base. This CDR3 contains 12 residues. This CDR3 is CASGQGNTEAFF. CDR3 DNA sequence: TGTGCCAGCGGACAGGGGAACACTGAAGCTTTCTTT.

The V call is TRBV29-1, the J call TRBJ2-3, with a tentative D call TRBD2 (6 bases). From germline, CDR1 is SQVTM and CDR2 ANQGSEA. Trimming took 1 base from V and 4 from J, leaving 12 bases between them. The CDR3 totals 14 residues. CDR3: CSVEGRVGSDTQYF. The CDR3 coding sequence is TGCAGCGTTGAAGGGAGGGTCGGATCAGATACGCAGTATTTT.

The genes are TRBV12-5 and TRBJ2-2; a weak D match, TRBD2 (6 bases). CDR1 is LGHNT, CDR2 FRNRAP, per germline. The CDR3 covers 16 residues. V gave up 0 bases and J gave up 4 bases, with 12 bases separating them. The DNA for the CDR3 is TGTGCTAGTGGTTTGGTACCTGGGACTCTCACCGGGGAGCTGTTTTTT. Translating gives CASGLVPGTLTGELFF.

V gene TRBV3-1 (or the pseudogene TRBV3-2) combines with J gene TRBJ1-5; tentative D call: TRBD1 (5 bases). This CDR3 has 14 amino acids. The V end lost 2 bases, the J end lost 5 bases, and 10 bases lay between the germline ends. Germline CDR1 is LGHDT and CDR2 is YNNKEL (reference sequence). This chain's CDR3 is CASSQFPGDQPQHF. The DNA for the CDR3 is TGTGCCAGCAGCCAATTTCCGGGGGATCAGCCCCAGCATTTT.

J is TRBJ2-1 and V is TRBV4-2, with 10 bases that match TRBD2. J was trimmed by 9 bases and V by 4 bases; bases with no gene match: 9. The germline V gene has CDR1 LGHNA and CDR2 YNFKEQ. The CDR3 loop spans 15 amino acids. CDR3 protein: CASSLGSGGAGEQFF. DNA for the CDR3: TGTGCCAGCAGCCTAGGGAGCGGGGGGGCCGGTGAGCAGTTCTTC.

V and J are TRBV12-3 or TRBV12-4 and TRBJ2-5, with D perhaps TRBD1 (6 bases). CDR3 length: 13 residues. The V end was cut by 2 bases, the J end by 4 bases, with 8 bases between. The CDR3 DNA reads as TGTGCCAGCAGTTTAAACAGGGCAGAGACCCAGTACTTC. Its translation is CASSLNRAETQYF.